This T cell receptor (beta chain) was sequenced during a study of cytomegalovirus exposure and HLA in healthy donors. Vbeta (60) and Jbeta (13) primers were used in the PCR. The assay was immunoSEQ multiplex PCR, and TCRdb's table has in-frame clones only and misses some. Of 150,000 to 200,000 clones listed, 84% are singletons. The TCR sequence derives from a boy aged 5-17 years in good health and CMV-seronegative. Material for sequencing was PBMCs.

Here the CDR3 reads CASSFNRGTGELFF. CDR3 nucleotide sequence: TGTGCCAGCAGTTTCAACAGGGGCACCGGGGAGCTGTTTTTT. The chain has TRBV6-1 and TRBJ2-2, with 7 bases aligning to TRBD1. From germline, CDR1 is MNHNS and CDR2 SASEGT. The CDR3 totals 14 residues. V shed 5 bases, J shed 4 bases, and the junction held 4 bases outside the gene matches.